These T cell receptor beta chains were read from a single sample in a study of technical replicates of blood from several donors. Only in-frame clones appear in the TCRdb table, and some are missing; sequencing was by immunoSEQ multiplex PCR. The table has about 100,000 clones, approximately 95% seen once. Sequencing used T cells isolated from PBMCs. The receptors originated from a human donor in good health. The CDR3 runs from the conserved cysteine through the conserved F or W. A D gene is named only where the DNA matches it firmly. Clone size is stated in some rows and not others, as once, few, many or a class when expanded.

J gene: TRBJ2-3
D gene: TRBD1
V gene: TRBV6-5
clone size: -
CDR3 protein: CASRPPTGGTDTQYF
CDR3 DNA: TGTGCCAGCAGACCCCCGACAGGGGGGACAGATACGCAGTATTTT

J gene: TRBJ2-1
D gene: -
V gene: TRBV27
clone size: -
CDR3 protein: CASSMAASYNEQFF
CDR3 DNA: TGTGCCAGCAGTATGGCTGCTTCCTACAATGAGCAGTTCTTC

J gene: TRBJ1-4
D gene: -
V gene: TRBV9
clone size: -
CDR3 protein: CASSVVPTGYEKLFF
CDR3 DNA: TGTGCCAGCAGCGTAGTTCCGACAGGATATGAAAAACTGTTTTTT

J gene: TRBJ2-7
D gene: -
V gene: TRBV21-1
clone size: -
CDR3 protein: CASSNMTTIYYEQYF
CDR3 DNA: TGTGCCAGCAGCAATATGACTACTATCTATTACGAGCAGTACTTC

J gene: TRBJ1-5
D gene: -
V gene: TRBV6-1
clone size: -
CDR3 protein: CASSEWGDVYRVRNQPQHF
CDR3 DNA: TGTGCCAGCAGTGAATGGGGTGATGTGTACAGGGTTCGCAATCAGCCCCAGCATTTT

J gene: TRBJ2-5
D gene: TRBD1
V gene: TRBV18
clone size: -
CDR3 protein: CASSPTGSPLRETQYF
CDR3 DNA: TGTGCCAGCTCACCGACAGGGTCCCCCCTTCGAGAGACCCAGTACTTC

J gene: TRBJ1-1
D gene: TRBD1
V gene: TRBV7-2
clone size: -
CDR3 protein: CASTPDSRGEAFF
CDR3 DNA: TGTGCCAGCACCCCGGACAGCAGGGGGGAAGCTTTCTTT

J gene: TRBJ2-3
D gene: -
V gene: TRBV30
clone size: -
CDR3 protein: CAWTGYRTDTQYF
CDR3 DNA: TGTGCCTGGACAGGTTATCGCACAGATACGCAGTATTTT

J gene: TRBJ2-3
D gene: TRBD1
V gene: TRBV7-8
clone size: -
CDR3 protein: CASSWSRDRNTDTQYF
CDR3 DNA: TGTGCCAGCAGCTGGAGTCGGGACAGGAACACAGATACGCAGTATTTT

J gene: TRBJ2-1
D gene: -
V gene: TRBV18
clone size: -
CDR3 protein: CASSPQGVRDEQFF
CDR3 DNA: TGTGCCAGCTCACCACAGGGGGTTAGGGATGAGCAGTTCTTC

J gene: TRBJ2-7
D gene: TRBD1
V gene: TRBV7-3
clone size: -
CDR3 protein: CASSLWTGGDYEQYF
CDR3 DNA: TGTGCCAGCAGCTTATGGACAGGGGGCGACTACGAGCAGTACTTC

J gene: TRBJ2-3
D gene: -
V gene: TRBV27
clone size: -
CDR3 protein: CASSLRAGSTDTQYF
CDR3 DNA: TGTGCCAGCAGTTTAAGGGCAGGGAGCACAGATACGCAGTATTTT

J gene: TRBJ2-1
D gene: TRBD2
V gene: TRBV5-1
clone size: -
CDR3 protein: CASQLAGQNNEQFF
CDR3 DNA: TGCGCCAGCCAACTAGCGGGTCAGAACAATGAGCAGTTCTTC

J gene: TRBJ1-5
D gene: TRBD1
V gene: TRBV12-5
clone size: -
CDR3 protein: CASGLDQTGAQHF
CDR3 DNA: TGTGCTAGTGGTTTGGACCAGACAGGGGCCCAGCATTTT

J gene: TRBJ1-4
D gene: TRBD1
V gene: TRBV13
clone size: -
CDR3 protein: CASSFDRGEKLFF
CDR3 DNA: TGTGCCAGCAGCTTCGACAGGGGCGAAAAACTGTTTTTT

J gene: TRBJ2-7
D gene: -
V gene: TRBV7-8
clone size: -
CDR3 protein: CASSLLQVYEQYF
CDR3 DNA: TGTGCCAGCAGCTTATTACAGGTCTACGAGCAGTACTTC

J gene: TRBJ1-1
D gene: -
V gene: TRBV19
clone size: -
CDR3 protein: CASSIVQGEGAFF
CDR3 DNA: TGTGCCAGTAGTATAGTTCAAGGGGAAGGAGCTTTCTTT

J gene: TRBJ1-5
D gene: -
V gene: TRBV4-2
clone size: few
CDR3 protein: CASTPSLGRGQPQHF
CDR3 DNA: TGTGCCAGCACTCCAAGTCTTGGGAGAGGCCAGCCCCAGCATTTT

J gene: TRBJ2-5
D gene: TRBD1
V gene: TRBV18
clone size: -
CDR3 protein: CASSQVGQPDRETQYF
CDR3 DNA: TGTGCCAGCTCACAAGTGGGACAGCCCGATAGAGAGACCCAGTACTTC

J gene: TRBJ2-2
D gene: -
V gene: TRBV19
clone size: once
CDR3 protein: CASRTYANTGELFF
CDR3 DNA: TGTGCCAGCCGGACTTACGCGAACACCGGGGAGCTGTTTTTT

J gene: TRBJ2-7
D gene: -
V gene: TRBV11-2
clone size: -
CDR3 protein: CASSLDGFQQYF
CDR3 DNA: TGTGCCAGCAGCTTAGACGGTTTCCAGCAGTACTTC

J gene: TRBJ2-3
D gene: -
V gene: TRBV9
clone size: -
CDR3 protein: CASSGWRADGTDTQYF
CDR3 DNA: TGTGCCAGCAGCGGATGGCGGGCCGATGGGACAGATACGCAGTATTTT

J gene: TRBJ2-7
D gene: -
V gene: TRBV4-1
clone size: once
CDR3 protein: CASSQGTPKPYEQYF
CDR3 DNA: TGCGCCAGCAGCCAAGGGACACCCAAACCCTACGAGCAGTACTTC

J gene: TRBJ2-7
D gene: TRBD1
V gene: TRBV30
clone size: -
CDR3 protein: CAWRKTGGVYEQYF
CDR3 DNA: TGTGCCTGGAGAAAGACAGGGGGCGTATACGAGCAGTACTTC

J gene: TRBJ1-2
D gene: TRBD1
V gene: TRBV28
clone size: -
CDR3 protein: CASSSIQGAGYTF
CDR3 DNA: TGTGCCAGCAGTTCGATACAGGGGGCCGGCTACACCTTC

J gene: TRBJ2-7
D gene: -
V gene: TRBV10-1
clone size: -
CDR3 protein: CASSDGGSYEQYF
CDR3 DNA: TGCGCCAGCAGTGATGGAGGCTCCTACGAGCAGTACTTC

J gene: TRBJ2-7
D gene: -
V gene: TRBV7-2
clone size: -
CDR3 protein: CASSRPLSGSYEQYF
CDR3 DNA: TGTGCCAGCAGCCGCCCCTTGTCGGGATCCTACGAGCAGTACTTC

J gene: TRBJ1-5
D gene: -
V gene: TRBV7-9
clone size: -
CDR3 protein: CASSPQTGQPQHF
CDR3 DNA: TGTGCCAGCAGCCCTCAGACAGGTCAGCCCCAGCATTTT

J gene: TRBJ2-5
D gene: TRBD2
V gene: TRBV2
clone size: -
CDR3 protein: CASSEFGGRAGETQYF
CDR3 DNA: TGTGCCAGCAGTGAGTTTGGCGGGAGGGCTGGAGAGACCCAGTACTTC

J gene: TRBJ1-2
D gene: -
V gene: TRBV27
clone size: -
CDR3 protein: CASSSTTNYGYTF
CDR3 DNA: TGTGCCAGCAGTTCTACTACTAACTATGGCTACACCTTC

J gene: TRBJ1-1
D gene: -
V gene: TRBV19
clone size: once
CDR3 protein: CASSGGAGAMNTEAFF
CDR3 DNA: TGTGCCAGTAGCGGGGGGGCAGGGGCAATGAACACTGAAGCTTTCTTT